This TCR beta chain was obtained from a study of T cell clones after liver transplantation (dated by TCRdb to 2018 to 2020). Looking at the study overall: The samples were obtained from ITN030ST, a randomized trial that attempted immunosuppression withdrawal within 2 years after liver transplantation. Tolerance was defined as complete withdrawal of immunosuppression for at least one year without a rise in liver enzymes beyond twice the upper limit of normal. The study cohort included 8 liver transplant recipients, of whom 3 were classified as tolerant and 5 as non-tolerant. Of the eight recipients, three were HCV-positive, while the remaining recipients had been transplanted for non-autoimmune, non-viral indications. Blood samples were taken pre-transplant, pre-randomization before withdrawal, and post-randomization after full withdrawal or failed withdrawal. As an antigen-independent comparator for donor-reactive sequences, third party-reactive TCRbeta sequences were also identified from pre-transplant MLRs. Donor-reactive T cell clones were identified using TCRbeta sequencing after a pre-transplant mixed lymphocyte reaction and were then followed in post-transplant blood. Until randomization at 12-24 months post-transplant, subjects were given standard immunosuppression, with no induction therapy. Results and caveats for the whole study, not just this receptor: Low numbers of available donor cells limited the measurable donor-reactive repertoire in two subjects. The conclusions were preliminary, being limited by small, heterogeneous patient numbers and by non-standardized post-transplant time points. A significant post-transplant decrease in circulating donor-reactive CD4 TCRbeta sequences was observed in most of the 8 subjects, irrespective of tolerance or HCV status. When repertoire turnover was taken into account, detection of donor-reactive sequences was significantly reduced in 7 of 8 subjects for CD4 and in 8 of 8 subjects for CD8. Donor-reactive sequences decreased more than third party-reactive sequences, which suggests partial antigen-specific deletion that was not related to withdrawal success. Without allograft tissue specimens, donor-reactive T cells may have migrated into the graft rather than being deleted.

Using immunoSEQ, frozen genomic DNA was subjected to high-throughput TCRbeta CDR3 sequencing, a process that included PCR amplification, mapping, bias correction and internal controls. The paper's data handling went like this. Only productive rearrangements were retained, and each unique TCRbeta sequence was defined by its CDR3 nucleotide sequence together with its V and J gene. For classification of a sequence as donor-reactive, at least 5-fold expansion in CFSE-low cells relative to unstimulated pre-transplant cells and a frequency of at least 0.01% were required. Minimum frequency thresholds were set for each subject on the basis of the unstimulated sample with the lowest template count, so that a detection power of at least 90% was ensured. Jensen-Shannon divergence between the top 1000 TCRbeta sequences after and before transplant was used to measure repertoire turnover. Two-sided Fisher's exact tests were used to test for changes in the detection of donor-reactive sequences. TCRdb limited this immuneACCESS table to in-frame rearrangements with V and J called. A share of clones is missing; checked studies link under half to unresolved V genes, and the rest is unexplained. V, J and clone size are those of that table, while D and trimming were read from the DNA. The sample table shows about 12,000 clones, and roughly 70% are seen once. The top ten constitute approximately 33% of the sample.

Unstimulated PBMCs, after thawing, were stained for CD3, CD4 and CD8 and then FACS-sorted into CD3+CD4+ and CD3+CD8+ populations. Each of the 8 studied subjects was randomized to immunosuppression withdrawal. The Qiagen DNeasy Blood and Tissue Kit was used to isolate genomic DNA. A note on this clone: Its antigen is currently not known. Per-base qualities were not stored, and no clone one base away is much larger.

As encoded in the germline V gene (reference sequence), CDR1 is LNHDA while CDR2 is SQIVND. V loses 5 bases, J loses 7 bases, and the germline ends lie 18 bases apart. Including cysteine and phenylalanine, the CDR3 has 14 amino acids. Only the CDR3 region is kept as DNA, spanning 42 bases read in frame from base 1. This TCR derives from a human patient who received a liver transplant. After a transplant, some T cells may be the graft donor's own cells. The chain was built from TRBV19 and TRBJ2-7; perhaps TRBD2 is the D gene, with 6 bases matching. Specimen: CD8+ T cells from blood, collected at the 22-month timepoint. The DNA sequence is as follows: TGTGCCAGTAGTCCCCGAAGGGAGGCAGGGGAGCAGTACTTC. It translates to CASSPRREAGEQYF.